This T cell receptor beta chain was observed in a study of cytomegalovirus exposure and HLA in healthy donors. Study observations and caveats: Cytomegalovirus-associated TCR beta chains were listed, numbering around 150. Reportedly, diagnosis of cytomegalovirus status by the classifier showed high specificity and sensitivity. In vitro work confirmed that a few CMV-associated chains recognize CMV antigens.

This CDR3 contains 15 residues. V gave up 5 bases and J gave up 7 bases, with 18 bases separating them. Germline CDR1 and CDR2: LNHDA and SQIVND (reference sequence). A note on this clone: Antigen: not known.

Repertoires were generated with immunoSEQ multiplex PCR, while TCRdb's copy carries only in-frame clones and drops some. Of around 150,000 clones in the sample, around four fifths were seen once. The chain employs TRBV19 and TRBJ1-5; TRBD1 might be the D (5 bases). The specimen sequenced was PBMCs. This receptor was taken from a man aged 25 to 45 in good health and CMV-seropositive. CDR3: CASSGPAGVSQPQHF. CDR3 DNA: TGTGCCAGTAGTGGGCCTGCGGGGGTGAGCCAGCCCCAGCATTTT.